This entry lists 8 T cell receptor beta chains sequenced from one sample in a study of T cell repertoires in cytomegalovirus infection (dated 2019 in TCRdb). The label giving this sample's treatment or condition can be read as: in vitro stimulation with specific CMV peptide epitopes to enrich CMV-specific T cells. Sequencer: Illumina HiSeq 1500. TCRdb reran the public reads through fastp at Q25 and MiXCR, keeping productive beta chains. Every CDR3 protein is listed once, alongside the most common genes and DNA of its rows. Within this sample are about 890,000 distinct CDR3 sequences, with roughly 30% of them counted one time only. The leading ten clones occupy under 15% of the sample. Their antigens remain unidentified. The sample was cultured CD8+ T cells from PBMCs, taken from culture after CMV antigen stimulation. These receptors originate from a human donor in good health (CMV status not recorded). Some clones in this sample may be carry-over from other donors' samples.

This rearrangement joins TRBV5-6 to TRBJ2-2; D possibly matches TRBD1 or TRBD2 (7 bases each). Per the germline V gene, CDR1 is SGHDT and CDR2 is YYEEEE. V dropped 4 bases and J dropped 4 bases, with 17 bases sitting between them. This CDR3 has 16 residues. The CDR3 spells CASSPRGGRGTGELFF. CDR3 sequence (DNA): TGTGCCAGCAGCCCCAGGGGGGGGAGAGGCACCGGGGAGCTGTTTTTT.

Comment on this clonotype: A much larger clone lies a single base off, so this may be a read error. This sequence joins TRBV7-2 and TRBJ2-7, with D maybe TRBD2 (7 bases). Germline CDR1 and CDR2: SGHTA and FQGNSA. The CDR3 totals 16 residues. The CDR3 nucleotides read TGTGCCAGCAGCTTCGAAGGCGGGGGCCTATCTAGGGAGCAGCACTTC. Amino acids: CASSFEGGGLSREQHF. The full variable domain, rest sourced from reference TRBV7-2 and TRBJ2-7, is GAGVSQSPSNKVTEKGKDVELRCDPISGHTALYWYRQSLGQGLEFLIYFQGNSAPDKSGLPSDRFSAERTGGSVSTLTIQRTQQEDSAVYLCASSFEGGGLSREQHFGPGTRLTVT.

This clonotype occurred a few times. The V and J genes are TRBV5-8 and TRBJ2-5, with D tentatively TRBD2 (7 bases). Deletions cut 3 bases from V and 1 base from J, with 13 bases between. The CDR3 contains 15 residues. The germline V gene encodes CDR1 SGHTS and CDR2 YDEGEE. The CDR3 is CASSWGGRTQETQYF. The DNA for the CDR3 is TGTGCCAGCAGCTGGGGGGGCAGGACCCAAGAGACCCAGTACTTC.

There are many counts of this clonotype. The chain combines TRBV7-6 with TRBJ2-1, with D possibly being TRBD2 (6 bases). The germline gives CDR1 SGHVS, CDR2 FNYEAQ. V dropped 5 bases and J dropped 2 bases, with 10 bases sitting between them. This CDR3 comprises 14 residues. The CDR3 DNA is TGTGCCAGCAGCCTTAGCGGCACCTACAATGAGCAGTTCTTC. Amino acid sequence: CASSLSGTYNEQFF.

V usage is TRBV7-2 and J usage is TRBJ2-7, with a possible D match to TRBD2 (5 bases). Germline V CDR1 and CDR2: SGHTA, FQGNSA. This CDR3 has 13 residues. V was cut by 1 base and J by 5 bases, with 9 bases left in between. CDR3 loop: CASSLVPGDEQYV. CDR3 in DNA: TGTGCCAGCAGCTTAGTTCCCGGGGACGAGCAGTACGTC.

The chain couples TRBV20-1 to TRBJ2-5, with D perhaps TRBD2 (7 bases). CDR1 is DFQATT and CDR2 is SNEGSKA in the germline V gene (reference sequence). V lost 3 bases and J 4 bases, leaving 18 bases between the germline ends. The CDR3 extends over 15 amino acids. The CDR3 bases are TGCAGTGCTAGGGATCCTAGGGGGGGGGGAGAGACCCAGTACTTC. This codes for CSARDPRGGGETQYF.

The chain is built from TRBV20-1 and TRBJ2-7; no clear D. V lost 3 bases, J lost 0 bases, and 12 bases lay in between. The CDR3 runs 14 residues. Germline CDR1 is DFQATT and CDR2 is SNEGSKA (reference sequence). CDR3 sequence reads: CSASPSGGSYEQYF. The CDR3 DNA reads TGCAGTGCTAGCCCCTCCGGCGGCTCCTACGAGCAGTACTTC.

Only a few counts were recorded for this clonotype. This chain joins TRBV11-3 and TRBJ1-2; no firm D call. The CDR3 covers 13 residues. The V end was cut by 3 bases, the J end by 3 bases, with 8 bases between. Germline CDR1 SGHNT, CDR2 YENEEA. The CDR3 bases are TGTGCCAGCAGCTTGAGTATGGACTATGGCTACACCTTC. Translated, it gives CASSLSMDYGYTF.